These T cell receptor beta chains were read from a single sample in a study of vaccination effects on CD4 cells after COVID-19. The antigens for these receptors are not known. Using immunoSEQ multiplex PCR, the repertoire was profiled, and TCRdb retains in-frame clones only, with some absent. The sample shows some 31,000 clones, 75% of them seen only once. The source was CD4+ T cells from PBMCs cultured without peptide, collected after COVID-19 vaccination. The receptors originated from a human donor who had a prior SARS-CoV-2 infection. The CDR3 runs from the conserved cysteine through the conserved F or W. Each record gives: D gene, clone size, V gene, J gene, CDR3 protein, CDR3 DNA. A D gene is named only where the DNA matches it firmly. Clone size is not always given. Where it is, it says once, few, many or a class for expanded clones.

.	.	TRBV12-3/TRBV12-4	TRBJ2-2	CASSHLATGELFF	TGTGCCAGCAGTCACCTAGCGACCGGGGAGCTGTTTTTT
TRBD1	.	TRBV5-1	TRBJ1-4	CASSIQGANEKLFF	TGCGCCAGCAGCATACAGGGGGCCAATGAAAAACTGTTTTTT
.	.	TRBV2	TRBJ2-3	CASSESGAVADTQYF	TGTGCCAGCAGTGAATCAGGGGCGGTGGCAGATACGCAGTATTTT
.	once	TRBV7-9	TRBJ1-1	CASSLFAARDTEAFF	TGTGCCAGCAGCTTATTCGCCGCGAGGGACACTGAAGCTTTCTTT
.	.	TRBV24-1	TRBJ2-3	CATSDNAVGTQYF	TGTGCCACCAGTGACAACGCCGTAGGTACGCAGTATTTT
.	.	TRBV28	TRBJ2-3	CASSRRDRNTDTQYF	TGTGCCAGCAGTCGGAGGGATCGAAACACAGATACGCAGTATTTT
.	few	TRBV19	TRBJ2-5	CASSIQEQETQYF	TGTGCCAGTAGTATCCAGGAGCAAGAGACCCAGTACTTC
TRBD1	.	TRBV5-7	TRBJ2-5	CASSPEEDRAATQYF	TGTGCCAGCAGCCCCGAAGAGGACAGGGCTGCGACCCAGTACTTC
TRBD2	few	TRBV9	TRBJ2-3	CASSVGLAGASTDTQYF	TGTGCCAGCAGCGTAGGACTAGCGGGAGCGAGCACAGATACGCAGTATTTT
TRBD1	.	TRBV3-1/TRBV3-2	TRBJ1-3	CASSQGVTGASSGNTIYF	TGTGCCAGCAGCCAAGGGGTGACAGGGGCTAGCTCTGGAAACACCATATATTTT
.	few	TRBV27	TRBJ1-6	CASSRGVYRDSPLHF	TGTGCCAGCAGTCGGGGGGTTTATCGTGATTCACCCCTCCACTTT
TRBD1	.	TRBV24-1	TRBJ2-1	CATSDSSRTGGPYNEQFF	TGTGCCACCAGTGACAGCAGCAGGACAGGGGGCCCCTACAATGAGCAGTTCTTC
.	.	TRBV27	TRBJ2-7	CASSFTRGRDEQYF	TGTGCCAGCAGTTTCACGAGAGGCCGAGACGAGCAGTACTTC
.	.	TRBV5-5	TRBJ1-1	CASSWILRTSGGTTEAFF	TGTGCCAGCAGCTGGATCCTACGTACATCCGGAGGGACGACTGAAGCTTTCTTT
.	.	TRBV14	TRBJ1-4	CASSQVVSEKLFF	TGTGCCAGCAGCCAAGTTGTCTCTGAAAAACTGTTTTTT
TRBD2	.	TRBV27	TRBJ2-2	CASKTSGGAAGELFF	TGTGCCAGCAAGACTAGCGGGGGGGCCGCCGGGGAGCTGTTTTTT
TRBD1	.	TRBV18	TRBJ2-7	CASSQGAQTYEQYF	TGTGCCAGCTCACAGGGGGCGCAGACCTACGAGCAGTACTTC
TRBD2	once	TRBV7-8	TRBJ2-7	CASSLRLSGGSSNEQYF	TGTGCCAGCAGCTTACGGCTATCCGGCGGGAGTTCTAACGAGCAGTACTTC
.	few	TRBV3-1/TRBV3-2	TRBJ2-1	CASSPRGGLGNEQFF	TGTGCCAGCAGCCCCAGGGGGGGCTTAGGGAATGAGCAGTTCTTC
.	.	TRBV4-1	TRBJ2-2	CASSQRGGTTGELFF	TGCGCCAGCAGCCAGAGAGGGGGGACTACCGGGGAGCTGTTTTTT
TRBD1	.	TRBV18	TRBJ1-5	CASSPKGTGVGNQPQHF	TGTGCCAGCTCACCAAAAGGGACAGGGGTGGGCAATCAGCCCCAGCATTTT
TRBD2	.	TRBV5-1	TRBJ2-1	CASSLAGREDNEQFF	TGCGCCAGCAGCTTGGCGGGGCGGGAGGACAATGAGCAGTTCTTC
.	.	TRBV3-1/TRBV3-2	TRBJ2-5	CASSLRQDGAQYF	TGTGCCAGCAGCTTACGACAGGACGGGGCCCAGTACTTC
.	once	TRBV7-8	TRBJ1-4	CASSLVGGLRGEKLFF	TGTGCCAGCAGCTTAGTTGGCGGCCTTAGGGGTGAAAAACTGTTTTTT
TRBD1	.	TRBV9	TRBJ1-1	CASSVVTGGEIEAFF	TGTGCCAGCAGCGTAGTTACAGGGGGCGAAATTGAAGCTTTCTTT
TRBD2	few	TRBV11-3	TRBJ2-2	CASSLARSGGSNTGELFF	TGTGCCAGCAGCTTAGCGAGGTCGGGCGGGAGTAACACCGGGGAGCTGTTTTTT
.	once	TRBV3-1/TRBV3-2	TRBJ2-5	CASSQDELGGRTQYF	TGTGCCAGCAGCCAAGATGAGTTGGGAGGAAGGACCCAGTACTTC
.	once	TRBV27	TRBJ2-7	CASSRQSVALGVESYEQYF	TGTGCCAGCAGTCGACAATCGGTAGCCCTGGGGGTGGAGTCCTACGAGCAGTACTTC
.	once	TRBV6-1	TRBJ1-2	CASSEALGGYGYTF	TGTGCCAGCAGTGAAGCGCTCGGGGGCTATGGCTACACCTTC
.	.	TRBV7-3	TRBJ2-1	CASSFDSGTYNEQFF	TGTGCCAGCAGCTTCGATAGCGGAACCTACAATGAGCAGTTCTTC
TRBD1	.	TRBV18	TRBJ2-1	CASSEGASSYNEQFF	TGTGCCAGCTCAGAGGGGGCCAGCTCCTACAATGAGCAGTTCTTC
.	once	TRBV7-2	TRBJ2-7	CASSLERANEQYF	TGTGCCAGCAGCTTAGAAAGGGCAAACGAGCAGTACTTC
TRBD1	.	TRBV10-1	TRBJ2-7	CASSEPGTEGSYEQYF	TGCGCCAGCAGTGAACCCGGGACAGAGGGATCCTACGAGCAGTACTTC
TRBD2	.	TRBV5-1	TRBJ2-1	CASSLGLALGSYNEQFF	TGCGCCAGCAGCTTGGGACTAGCGCTTGGCTCCTACAATGAGCAGTTCTTC
.	.	TRBV5-1	TRBJ1-2	CASSLRGNYGYTF	TGCGCCAGCAGCTTGAGGGGGAACTATGGCTACACCTTC
.	.	TRBV30	TRBJ1-1	CAWSLDPGTEAFF	TGTGCCTGGAGTTTGGACCCCGGCACTGAAGCTTTCTTT
.	.	TRBV4-3	TRBJ1-1	CASSQPGGGTEAFF	TGCGCCAGCAGCCAGCCGGGTGGAGGCACTGAAGCTTTCTTT
.	.	TRBV4-2	TRBJ1-2	CASSQGRAGYYGYTF	TGTGCCAGCAGCCAAGGGCGGGCGGGTTATTATGGCTACACCTTC
.	.	TRBV7-9	TRBJ2-7	CASSLALGFGHEQYF	TGTGCCAGCAGCTTAGCGTTAGGGTTCGGGCACGAGCAGTACTTC
.	once	TRBV7-2	TRBJ2-3	CASSPGPVDTQYF	TGTGCCAGCAGCCCCGGCCCAGTCGATACGCAGTATTTT
.	.	TRBV7-2	TRBJ1-2	CASRPVGVNGYTF	TGTGCCAGCCGTCCGGTGGGGGTCAATGGCTACACCTTC
TRBD2	.	TRBV24-1	TRBJ2-1	CATSDRRVAGGPTYNEQFF	TGTGCCACCAGTGACCGCAGGGTAGCGGGAGGGCCTACATACAATGAGCAGTTCTTC
.	.	TRBV11-2	TRBJ2-3	CASSLVGGGYTDTQYF	TGTGCCAGCAGCTTAGTGGGGGGCGGCTACACAGATACGCAGTATTTT
TRBD1	.	TRBV11-3	TRBJ2-7	CASSSQAPPSGGDSYEQYF	TGTGCCAGCAGCTCCCAAGCCCCGCCTTCAGGGGGTGACTCCTACGAGCAGTACTTC
TRBD2	.	TRBV6-4	TRBJ2-3	CASSDSRGGSDTQYF	TGTGCCAGCAGTGACTCGCGGGGAGGGTCAGATACGCAGTATTTT
TRBD2	.	TRBV10-3	TRBJ2-1	CAISEWTSGSNDNEQFF	TGTGCCATCAGTGAGTGGACTAGCGGGAGTAACGACAATGAGCAGTTCTTC